This TCR beta chain was documented in a study of blood T cells in healthy people across ages (dated by TCRdb to about 2015). The study in broad terms: In model experiments, template switching captured roughly one uniquely barcoded TCR beta cDNA molecule for every two T cells. The study measured age-related changes in TCR beta repertoire diversity using deep sequencing normalized with unique cDNA molecular identifiers. The donors were divided into four age groups: young (average 16 years), middle-aged (approximately 42), aged (under 70) and long-lived (roughly 82). The study analyzed two additional independent replicas of 1 million unique cDNA reads from the same blood draw for two donors, one aged 18 to 29 and one aged 80 or older.

A word on this clonotype: This receptor's antigen is unknown. Base qualities are not at hand, and no much larger clone is one base apart.

Libraries came from 5' RACE. For sequencing, an Illumina HiSeq 2500 was employed. A second PCR of about 6 to 11 cycles was performed with a sample-barcoded 5' primer and a J-beta primer mix. A template-switch 5' adaptor carrying 12 random nucleotides introduced a unique molecular identifier onto each TCR beta cDNA molecule. At least 3 million CDR3-containing paired-end reads were obtained from each sample. The Mint cDNA synthesis kit, primed by a TRBC-specific oligonucleotide, was used to synthesize first-strand cDNA from all RNA. After uracil-DNA glycosylase treatment, a first 18-cycle PCR used universal primers M1SS and BC2_uni_R on all cDNA. The study's processing was this. For normalization, 1 million high-quality reads were randomly selected from each sample, with every read carrying a distinct molecular identifier. Instead of being binned into consensus sequences, reads that shared molecular identifiers were thrown out. MiTCR, with a Q25 quality threshold and the strictest error-elimination algorithm, was used for CDR3 identification, clonotype clustering and error correction. A nonparametric unseen species model with Euler transformation was used to estimate lower-bound total TCR beta diversity. TCRdb reprocessing: public reads trimmed at Q25 with fastp, clones called with MiXCR, in-frame beta chains kept. Each entry is one CDR3 protein sequence, shown with its most common DNA and genes. Clone size and V and J calls follow TCRdb, not the original study. Here the sample has about 760,000 distinct CDR3 sequences; around a quarter occur a single time. The ten biggest clones cover just under 9.5% of the sample.

Broad study findings and their caveats: The CMV infection status of donors was not known, potentially confounding age-related changes in expanded clonotypes. Compared with the aged group, more naive CD4+ T cells, fewer expanded clones and increased TCR diversity were shown by the long-lived group, suggesting age selection. Observed TCR beta diversity per million T cells fell roughly linearly with age, and a significant reduction was already apparent by age around 44. Total diversity estimates from one million sequenced T cells were considered lower bounds and underestimates. The percentage of naive T cells measured by flow cytometry correlated strongly with observed TCR beta diversity. Since profiling was done on bulk unsorted PBMCs, naive and antigen-experienced compartments could not be conclusively compared.

Systemically healthy Caucasian individuals from Russia, some 36 in total and aged roughly 6 to 100 years, were included as donors. Each donor gave around 9.8 milliliters of peripheral blood, collected into EDTA-treated Vacutainer tubes. Ficoll-Paque density-gradient centrifugation was used to isolate PBMCs, with at least 6.5 million per sample. Total RNA was extracted from PBMCs with Trizol reagent, with at least 6 micrograms obtained per sample. Naive CD45RAhigh/CD27high T cell percentages were measured by flow cytometry on a PBMC aliquot from every donor. At the junction V is shortened by 7 bases and J by 0 bases, with 10 bases in between. The CDR3 goes from the cysteine to the phenylalanine over 15 residues. Only CDR3 DNA remains: 45 bases, in frame from the first base. Taken from the germline V gene (reference sequence), the CDR1 and CDR2 loops are SEHNR and FQNEAQ. These data were also filed under a second study, of T cells of mothers and their children. The second paper further reports: The donors were nine systemically healthy Caucasian individuals, made up of three mothers and their six children. cDNA synthesis used all of the extracted RNA, with roughly 1.6 ug of RNA in each 15 ul reaction. In the second PCR, sample barcodes and 2-4 random nucleotides were introduced via the M1S primer. Over 10 million TCR beta CDR3 reads came from each mother, compared with 3.3 million or so reads from each child. In both related and unrelated pairs, thymic selection shapes the output of TCR recombination in a similar way, with inherited differences having only a minor effect. Normalized repertoire overlap was always found to be slightly, but never significantly, higher in related mother-child pairs than in unrelated mother-child pairs. No persistent microchimeric T cell clones were detected, at a sensitivity of approximately 100 clones per million clonotypes. In the study, deep NGS was used to compare the TCR beta repertoires of mothers and children, and features distinguishing related mother-child pairs from unrelated individuals were sought. Mothers averaged roughly 40 +/- 4 years of age and children averaged about 10 +/- 4 years. After adapter ligation with NEBNext reagents, the libraries were sequenced on Illumina HiSeq 2000 with 100+100 nt paired-end reads. Mother and child libraries were prepared a month apart and sequenced in separate runs to prevent cross-contamination. For each donor, somewhere between roughly 450,000 and 2,000,000 distinct TCR beta clonotypes were identified. Naive TCR beta clonotypes were estimated from low-frequency clonotypes matched to each donor's FACS-determined naive share, without sorting.

The sample was blood. The chain uses TRBV7-9 and TRBJ2-6; no D gene is confidently identified. This receptor was obtained from a boy aged 10-17 years in good health. The CDR3 reads CASNELRSGANVLTF. The DNA sequence is TGTGCCAGCAACGAACTCCGCTCTGGGGCCAACGTCCTGACTTTC.